The next 25 T cell receptor beta chains were all read from a single sample in a study of CD8+CD57+ T cells in acquired aplastic anemia. Genomic DNA templated the TCR beta VDJ and CDR3 profiling. MiXCR, applied by TCRdb to the reads, yields one record per CDR3 protein. The sample has 100,000 to 150,000 distinct CDR3 sequences, over 45% seen once. The sequencing input was sorted CD4+, CD8+, or CD8+CD57+ T cells (not recorded which) from PBMCs. The origin of the receptors is a human donor in good health, serving as a control.

The chain joins TRBV18 to TRBJ2-4; weak D call: TRBD1 (5 bases). CDR1 and CDR2 from the germline V gene are KGHSH and LQKENI. CDR3 length: 16 residues. With 4 bases removed from V and 0 bases from J, the gap between germline ends came to 13 bases. CDR3 bases: TGTGCCAGCTCACTGCAAGGGGATCTAGCCAAAAACATTCAGTACTTC. Its translation is CASSLQGDLAKNIQYF.

This clonotype has ten or more counts. The chain combines TRBV11-1 with TRBJ2-2; the match to TRBD2 covers 11 bases. Per germline, CDR1 SGHAT and CDR2 FQDESV (reference sequence). V trimming: 0 bases; J trimming: 2 bases; junction bases outside the gene matches: 5. The CDR3 consists of 18 residues. CDR3 amino acids: CASSLAGTSGDNTGELFF. Here the CDR3 DNA reads TGTGCCAGCAGCTTAGCGGGGACTAGCGGTGATAACACCGGGGAGCTGTTTTTT. Full variable domain (rest looked up from reference TRBV11-1 and TRBJ2-2): EAEVAQSPRYKITEKSQAVAFWCDPISGHATLYWYRQILGQGPELLVQFQDESVVDDSQLPKDRFSAERLKGVDSTLKIQPAELGDSAMYLCASSLAGTSGDNTGELFFGEGSRLTVL.

The chain joins TRBV5-1 to TRBJ2-3; 9 positions match TRBD1. Germline V gene lookup returns CDR1 SGHRS and CDR2 YFSETQ. This CDR3 is built from 16 residues. J lost 3 bases, V lost 4 bases, and 9 bases had no gene match. The CDR3 region is CASSPGEDRGTDTQYF. The CDR3 nucleotides are TGCGCCAGCAGCCCCGGGGAGGACAGGGGAACAGATACGCAGTATTTT. Full variable domain (remainder filled in from reference TRBV5-1 and TRBJ2-3): KAGVTQTPRYLIKTRGQQVTLSCSPISGHRSVSWYQQTPGQGLQFLFEYFSETQRNKGNFPGRFSGRQFSNSRSEMNVSTLELGDSALYLCASSPGEDRGTDTQYFGPGTRLTVL.

V is TRBV29-1 and J is TRBJ2-7; 9 nucleotides agree with TRBD1. CDR3 length: 16 residues. Trimming cost V 4 bases and J 4 bases; bases outside gene matches: 14. Germline V gives CDR1 SQVTM, CDR2 ANQGSEA. The CDR3 reads CSVVWAPGQGIYEQYF. DNA for the CDR3: TGCAGCGTTGTTTGGGCCCCGGGACAGGGTATTTACGAGCAGTACTTC.

The V gene is TRBV24-1, the J gene TRBJ2-7; possibly TRBD1 for D (5 bases). Trimming stripped 3 bases from V and 1 base from J, with 12 bases between. Per the germline V gene, CDR1 is KGHDR and CDR2 is SFDVKD. The CDR3 consists of 15 residues. CDR3 coding DNA: TGTGCCACCAGTGATGGGGCGGACGGTTCCTACGAGCAGTACTTC. Amino acid sequence: CATSDGADGSYEQYF.

This clonotype was seen a few times. The chain couples TRBV20-1 to TRBJ1-3; 9 positions agree with TRBD1. With V trimmed by 5 bases and J by 5 bases, 7 bases remained unmatched. Germline-derived CDR1 and CDR2 are DFQATT and SNEGSKA (reference sequence). The CDR3 is 14 residues long. CDR3 sequence: CSAGRGQGRNTIYF. CDR3 sequence (DNA): TGCAGTGCTGGGCGGGGACAGGGAAGAAACACCATATATTTT.

The table lists this clonotype with a count of one. The V gene is TRBV19, the J gene TRBJ1-2; possibly TRBD1 for D (5 bases). This CDR3 spans 15 amino acids. V lost 4 bases and J lost 4, with 16 bases in between. In germline, CDR1 is LNHDA, CDR2 SQIVND (reference sequence). The CDR3 DNA is TGTGCCAGTAGTACGTCCTTCGACAGAACCTATGGCTACACCTTC. Translation gives CASSTSFDRTYGYTF.

The rearrangement links TRBV4-2 to TRBJ1-2; D is perhaps TRBD1 (5 bases). Trimming took 4 bases from V and 4 from J, leaving 22 bases between them. This CDR3 comprises 17 residues. Germline V gene sequence: CDR1 LGHNA, CDR2 YNFKEQ. In nucleotides, the CDR3 is TGTGCCAGCAGCCCGAAGCGTTATGAGGGGCGATTCTATGGCTACACCTTC. Amino acid sequence: CASSPKRYEGRFYGYTF.

This clonotype was counted a few times. The V call is TRBV24-1, the J call TRBJ2-7; 9 nucleotides align to TRBD1. This CDR3 has 15 residues. V shed 7 bases, J shed 5 bases, and the junction held 11 bases outside the gene matches. The germline V gene has CDR1 KGHDR and CDR2 SFDVKD. CDR3 sequence (DNA): TGTGCCACCAGCGCTGGGACAGGGTGGTACGACGAGCAGTACTTC. Encoded protein: CATSAGTGWYDEQYF.

The sample holds many counts of this clonotype. J is TRBJ1-1 and V is TRBV7-2; D unclear. The CDR3 consists of 15 residues. The V gene lost 2 bases and the J gene lost 1 base, with 11 bases spanning the gap. Per germline, CDR1 SGHTA and CDR2 FQGNSA. The CDR3 DNA reads TGTGCCAGCAGCTTAACGCCTACGAGGAACACTGAAGCTTTCTTT. This sequence encodes CASSLTPTRNTEAFF.

This clonotype was picked up a small number of times. V and J are TRBV6-2 or TRBV6-3 and TRBJ2-4; 9 bases align to TRBD2. The CDR3 contains 20 residues. V shed 2 bases, J shed 6 bases, and the junction held 20 bases outside the gene matches. Per the germline V gene, CDR1 is MNHEY and CDR2 is SVGEGT. The CDR3, as DNA: TGTGCCAGCAGTTACCCGAGAGGGTCCGCTAGCGGGGCGATATCAAACATTCAGTACTTC. Translating gives CASSYPRGSASGAISNIQYF.

This clonotype was recorded at least ten times. The V gene is TRBV5-4, the J gene TRBJ2-7; TRBD1 matches at 9 bases. V dropped 0 bases and J dropped 0; count of bases not matched to a gene: 4. The germline CDR1 and CDR2 sequences are SGHNT and YYREEE (reference sequence). This CDR3 is built from 16 residues. The CDR3 DNA sequence: TGTGCCAGCAGCTTGGATACGGGACAGGGCTCCTACGAGCAGTACTTC. It encodes CASSLDTGQGSYEQYF.

The chain has TRBV29-1 and TRBJ2-7, with D perhaps TRBD1 or TRBD2 (5 bases each). Germline V CDR1 and CDR2: SQVTM, ANQGSEA. The CDR3 contains 13 residues. The V gene lost 4 bases and the J gene lost 7 bases, with 17 bases spanning the gap. CDR3 loop: CSVAEGPGGEQYF. CDR3 in DNA: TGCAGCGTTGCCGAGGGGCCTGGGGGAGAGCAGTACTTC.

In its sample, this clonotype was seen many times. This sequence joins TRBV20-1 and TRBJ2-3; 15 positions agree with TRBD2. This CDR3 has 18 amino acids. In germline, CDR1 is DFQATT, CDR2 SNEGSKA (reference sequence). Trimming removed 5 bases from V and 4 bases from J; junction bases left unmatched: 13. The CDR3 region has the DNA TGCAGTGCTTCGGACGGACTAGCGGGGGGGCAATGGGCAGATACGCAGTATTTT. Amino acids: CSASDGLAGGQWADTQYF.

A remark on this clonotype: One end of the junction is discordant with germline, which a read error may explain. The J gene is TRBJ1-6, the V gene TRBV15; TRBD1 matches 7 bases. The CDR3 runs to 15 residues. CDR1 and CDR2 from the germline V gene are LNHNV and YYDKDF (reference sequence). CDR3 sequence (DNA): TGTGCCACCAGCAGAGGTACAGGGGAACATTCACCCCCCCACTTT. Protein product: CATSRGTGEHSPPHF. The full variable domain, its missing parts supplied by reference TRBV15 and TRBJ1-6, is DAMVIQNPRYQVTQFGKPVTLSCSQTLNHNVMYWYQQKSSQAPKLLFHYYDKDFNNEADTPDNFQSRRPNTSFCFLDIRSPGLGDTAMYLCATSRGTGEHSPPHFGNGTRLTVT.

The chain couples TRBV11-2 to TRBJ2-4; possible D gene TRBD2, 5 bases. CDR3 length: 16 amino acids. Germline CDR1 SGHAT, CDR2 FQNNGV. Trimming removed 2 bases from V and 2 bases from J, with 13 bases in between. The CDR3: CASSLHPPGTKNIQYF. The DNA for the CDR3 is TGTGCCAGCAGCTTACACCCCCCGGGGACCAAAAACATTCAGTACTTC.

Remarks on this clonotype: In this CDR3 the conserved last residue, phenylalanine or tryptophan, is missing, so a read error is likely. The V call is TRBV7-2, the J call TRBJ1-1; no firm D call. The germline gives CDR1 SGHTA, CDR2 FQGNSA. The V end was cut by 7 bases, the J end by 4 bases, with 13 bases between. The CDR3 extends over 13 amino acids. This chain's CDR3 is CASNRARGTEAFS. The CDR3 nucleotides read TGTGCCAGCAACCGGGCCCGCGGCACTGAAGCTTTCTCT.

V and J are TRBV4-2 and TRBJ1-3; D is perhaps TRBD1 (5 bases). V shed 1 base and J shed 5 bases, with 21 bases lying between them. Germline CDR1 is LGHNA and CDR2 is YNFKEQ. The CDR3 loop spans 18 amino acids. The CDR3: CASSQGASGRNSRNTIYF. In DNA, the CDR3 is TGTGCCAGCAGCCAAGGAGCCTCAGGGAGGAATAGTAGAAACACCATATATTTT.

This chain connects TRBV25-1 to TRBJ1-6, with no clear D. Between the trimmed V and J ends, which lost 8 bases and 7 bases, there was a span of 9 bases. The CDR3 length is 12 residues. CDR1 and CDR2 (germline): MGHDK, SYGVNS. CDR3 sequence: CASGFTNSPLHF. Here the CDR3 DNA reads TGTGCCAGCGGATTCACCAATTCACCCCTCCACTTT.

The chain couples TRBV19 to TRBJ2-1; 10 nucleotides match TRBD2. V was clipped by 6 bases and J by 0 bases; unmatched bases: 14. Germline assignment: CDR1 LNHDA and CDR2 SQIVND (reference sequence). CDR3 length: 19 amino acids. DNA for the CDR3: TGTGCCAGTAGCAGAACTGGGCTAGCGGGAGTTCCCTCCTACAATGAGCAGTTCTTC. Translation gives CASSRTGLAGVPSYNEQFF.

CDR3 coding DNA: TGTGCCACCAGCGAACCAGGGGAGAACTATGGCTACACCTTC. Protein sequence: CATSEPGENYGYTF. The V call is TRBV15, the J call TRBJ1-2, with D possibly matching TRBD1 (6 bases). Germline CDR1 and CDR2: LNHNV and YYDKDF (reference sequence). The germline V and J ends were trimmed by 5 bases and 2 bases, with 12 bases remaining between them. The CDR3 has 14 residues.

Points on this clonotype: This may be a read error, as it is one base from a much larger clone. V usage is TRBV11-2 and J usage is TRBJ2-1; 8 bases fit TRBD2. CDR3 length: 15 residues. CDR1 is SGHAT and CDR2 is FQNNGV in the germline V gene. This CDR3 reads CASILGTSSYNEQFF. For the CDR3, the DNA is TGTGCCAGCATCTTAGGGACTAGCTCCTACAATGAGCAGTTCTTC.

This clonotype was seen ten or more times. CDR3: CSAETGAGYGYTF. In DNA form, the CDR3 reads TGCAGTGCTGAGACAGGGGCGGGCTATGGCTACACCTTC. The chain carries TRBV20-1 and TRBJ1-2; 8 nucleotides align to TRBD1. V lost 5 bases and J lost 4; bases outside the gene matches: 6. This CDR3 is 13 amino acids long. Looked up from germline, CDR1 is DFQATT and CDR2 is SNEGSKA (reference sequence).

The chain couples TRBV11-1 to TRBJ2-5; 10 bases fit TRBD1. The V gene's germline CDR1 is SGHAT and CDR2 FQDESV (reference sequence). The ends lost 1 base at V and 2 bases at J; junction bases unmatched: 7. This CDR3 has 17 residues. The CDR3 bases are TGTGCCAGCAGCTTAGAGTCCGGGACAGGGGTACAAGAGACCCAGTACTTC. Its translation is CASSLESGTGVQETQYF.

This clonotype came up many times. The chain links TRBV2 to TRBJ2-7, with 9 bases matching TRBD1. This CDR3 is built from 14 residues. Unmatched junction bases numbered 9, after V lost 7 bases and J lost 5 bases. The germline V gene has CDR1 SNHLY and CDR2 FYNNEI. CDR3 nucleotide sequence: TGTGCCAGCATATCACAGGGGGCTCTCCACGAGCAGTACTTC. Its translation is CASISQGALHEQYF.